The clone carrying this T cell receptor beta chain was recorded a few times. Its antigen remains unknown. Regarding time point: week 47, end of study. In the vaccine, a single dose held 300 ug of the mutant IDH1 20-mer peptide, along with topical imiquimod. The data stem from a study of a mutant IDH1 vaccine in newly diagnosed glioma. The data were produced by immunoSEQ multiplex PCR, yet TCRdb's version contains in-frame clones alone and is incomplete. The table has some 32,000 clones, approximately 89% seen once. V lost 6 bases and J 2 bases, leaving 10 bases between the germline ends. Germline CDR1 reads MNHEY; CDR2 reads SMNVEV (reference sequence). This CDR3 has 13 residues.

The chain combines TRBV27 with TRBJ1-2; D is perhaps TRBD1 (5 bases). The receptor was derived from a man between 40 and 49 years old with glioma. The input for sequencing was PBMCs, taken from a glioma patient whose treatment included an IDH1 peptide vaccine. CDR3: CASSRGGNYGYTF. The CDR3 DNA is TGTGCCAGCAGCCGCGGGGGGAACTATGGCTACACCTTC.